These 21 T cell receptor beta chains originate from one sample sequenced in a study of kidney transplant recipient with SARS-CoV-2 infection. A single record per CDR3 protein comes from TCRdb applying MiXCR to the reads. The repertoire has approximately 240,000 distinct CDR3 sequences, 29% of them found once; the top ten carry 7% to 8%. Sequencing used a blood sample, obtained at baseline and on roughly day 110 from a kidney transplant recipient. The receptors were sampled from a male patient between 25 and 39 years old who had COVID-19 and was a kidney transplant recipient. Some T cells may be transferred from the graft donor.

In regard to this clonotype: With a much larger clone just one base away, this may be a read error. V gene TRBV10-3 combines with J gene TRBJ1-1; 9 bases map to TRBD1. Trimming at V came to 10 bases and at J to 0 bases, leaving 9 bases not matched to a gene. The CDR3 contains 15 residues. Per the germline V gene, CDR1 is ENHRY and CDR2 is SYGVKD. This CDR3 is CATNVQGAMNTEAFF. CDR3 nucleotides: TGTGCCACAAACGTACAGGGGGCCATGAACACTGAAGCTTTCTTT.

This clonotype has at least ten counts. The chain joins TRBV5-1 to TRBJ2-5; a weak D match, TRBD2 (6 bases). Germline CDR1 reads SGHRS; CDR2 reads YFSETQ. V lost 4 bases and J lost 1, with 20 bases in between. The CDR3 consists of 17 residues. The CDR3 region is CASSLARDSRAQETQYF. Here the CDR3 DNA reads TGCGCCAGCAGCCTTGCGAGGGACTCAAGGGCCCAAGAGACCCAGTACTTC.

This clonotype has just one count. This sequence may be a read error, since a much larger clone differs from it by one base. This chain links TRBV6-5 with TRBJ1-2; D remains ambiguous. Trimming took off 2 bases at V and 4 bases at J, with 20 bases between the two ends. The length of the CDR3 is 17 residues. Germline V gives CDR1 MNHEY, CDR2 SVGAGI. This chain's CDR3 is CASSYGSPYRKTYGYTF. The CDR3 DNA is TGTGCCAGCAGTTACGGATCGCCTTACAGAAAGACCTATGGCTACACCTTC.

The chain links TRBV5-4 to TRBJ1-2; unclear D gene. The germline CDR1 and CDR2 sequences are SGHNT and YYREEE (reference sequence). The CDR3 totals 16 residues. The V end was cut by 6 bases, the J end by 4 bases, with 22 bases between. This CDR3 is CASMMSVPGKTYGYTF. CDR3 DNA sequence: TGTGCCAGCATGATGAGCGTACCAGGAAAGACCTATGGCTACACCTTC.

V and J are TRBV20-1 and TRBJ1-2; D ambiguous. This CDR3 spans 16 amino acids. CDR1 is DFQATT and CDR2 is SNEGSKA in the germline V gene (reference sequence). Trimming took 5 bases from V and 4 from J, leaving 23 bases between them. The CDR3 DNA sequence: TGCAGTGCTGCCCTTGAGCTGTTTCGAAAGACCTATGGCTACACCTTC. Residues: CSAALELFRKTYGYTF.

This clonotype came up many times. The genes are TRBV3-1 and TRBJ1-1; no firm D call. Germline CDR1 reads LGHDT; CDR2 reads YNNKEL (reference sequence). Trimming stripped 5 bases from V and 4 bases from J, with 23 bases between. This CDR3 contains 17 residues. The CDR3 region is CASSFKRPISIRTEAFF. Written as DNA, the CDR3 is TGTGCCAGCAGCTTCAAGCGTCCCATTTCAATTCGCACTGAAGCTTTCTTT.

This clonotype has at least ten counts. The CDR3 region has the DNA TGTGCCAGCAGCTTAGGGCGGTACGTTAACTATGGCTACACCTTC. Protein sequence: CASSLGRYVNYGYTF. The chain is built from TRBV7-2 and TRBJ1-2, with D uncertain. From germline, CDR1 is SGHTA and CDR2 FQGNSA. The CDR3 is made up of 15 amino acids. Trimming pared 1 base from V and 1 base from J, leaving 10 bases between.

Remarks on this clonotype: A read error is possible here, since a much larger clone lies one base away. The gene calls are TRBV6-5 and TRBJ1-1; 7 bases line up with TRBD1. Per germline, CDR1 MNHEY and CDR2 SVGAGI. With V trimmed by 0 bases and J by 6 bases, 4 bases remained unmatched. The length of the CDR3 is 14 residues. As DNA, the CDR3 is TGTGCCAGCAGTTACTCGGGAGGGACAGCTGAAGCTTTCTTT. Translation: CASSYSGGTAEAFF.

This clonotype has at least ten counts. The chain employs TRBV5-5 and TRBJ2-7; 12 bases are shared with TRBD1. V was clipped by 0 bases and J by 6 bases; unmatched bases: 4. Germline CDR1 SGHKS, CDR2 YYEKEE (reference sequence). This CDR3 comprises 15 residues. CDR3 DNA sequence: TGTGCCAGCAGCTTGGACGGGACAGGGGGCCGCGAGCAGTACTTC. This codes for CASSLDGTGGREQYF.

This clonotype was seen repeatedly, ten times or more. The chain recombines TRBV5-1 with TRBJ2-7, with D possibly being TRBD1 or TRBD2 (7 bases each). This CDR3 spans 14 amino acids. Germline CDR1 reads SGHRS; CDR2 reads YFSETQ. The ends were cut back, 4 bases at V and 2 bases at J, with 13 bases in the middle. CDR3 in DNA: TGCGCCAGCAGCCCAGGGGGGGGCCCCTACGAGCAGTACTTC. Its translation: CASSPGGGPYEQYF.

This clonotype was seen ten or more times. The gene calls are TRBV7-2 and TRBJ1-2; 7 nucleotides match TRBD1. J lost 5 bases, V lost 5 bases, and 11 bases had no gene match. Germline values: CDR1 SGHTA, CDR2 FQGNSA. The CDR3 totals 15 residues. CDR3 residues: CASSRLAGGNYGYTF. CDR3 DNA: TGTGCCAGCAGCCGGTTGGCAGGGGGAAATTATGGCTACACCTTC. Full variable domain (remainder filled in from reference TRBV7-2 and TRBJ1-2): GAGVSQSPSNKVTEKGKDVELRCDPISGHTALYWYRQSLGQGLEFLIYFQGNSAPDKSGLPSDRFSAERTGGSVSTLTIQRTQQEDSAVYLCASSRLAGGNYGYTFGSGTRLTVV.

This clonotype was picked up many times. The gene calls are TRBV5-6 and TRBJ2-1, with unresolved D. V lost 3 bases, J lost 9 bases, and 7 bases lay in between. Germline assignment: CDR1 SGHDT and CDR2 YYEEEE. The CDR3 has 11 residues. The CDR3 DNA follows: TGTGCCAGCAGCTGGGGATTTGAGCAGTTCTTC. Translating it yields CASSWGFEQFF. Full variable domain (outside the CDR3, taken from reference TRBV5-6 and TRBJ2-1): DAGVTQSPTHLIKTRGQQVTLRCSPKSGHDTVSWYQQALGQGPQFIFQYYEEEERQRGNFPDRFSGHQFPNYSSELNVNALLLGDSALYLCASSWGFEQFFGPGTRLTVL.

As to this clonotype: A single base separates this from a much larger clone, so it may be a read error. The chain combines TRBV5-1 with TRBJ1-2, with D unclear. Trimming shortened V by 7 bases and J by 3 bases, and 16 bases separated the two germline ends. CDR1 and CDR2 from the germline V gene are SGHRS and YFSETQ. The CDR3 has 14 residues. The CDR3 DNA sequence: TGCGCCAGCGGATACACCTTGGGTGACTATGGCTACACCTTC. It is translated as CASGYTLGDYGYTF.

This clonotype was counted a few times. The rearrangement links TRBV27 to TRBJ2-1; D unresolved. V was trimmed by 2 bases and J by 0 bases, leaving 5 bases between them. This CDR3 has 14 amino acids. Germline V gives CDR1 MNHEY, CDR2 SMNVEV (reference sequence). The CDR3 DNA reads TGTGCCAGCAGTTTACATAGCTCCTACAATGAGCAGTTCTTC. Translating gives CASSLHSSYNEQFF.

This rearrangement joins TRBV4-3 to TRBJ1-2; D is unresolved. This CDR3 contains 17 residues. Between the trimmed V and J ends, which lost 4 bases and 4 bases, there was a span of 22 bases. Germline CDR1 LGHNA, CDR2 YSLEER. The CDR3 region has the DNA TGCGCCAGCAGCCGAAATTATGGACGTCGAAAGACCTATGGCTACACCTTC. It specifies CASSRNYGRRKTYGYTF.

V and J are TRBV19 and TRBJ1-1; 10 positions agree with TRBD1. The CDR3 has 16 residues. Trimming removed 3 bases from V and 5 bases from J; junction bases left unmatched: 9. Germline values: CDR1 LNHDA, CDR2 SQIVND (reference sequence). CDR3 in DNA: TGTGCCAGTAGTATTCGGGGACAGGGGCCTTGGACTGAAGCTTTCTTT. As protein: CASSIRGQGPWTEAFF. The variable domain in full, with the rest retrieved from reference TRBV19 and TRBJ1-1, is DGGITQSPKYLFRKEGQNVTLSCEQNLNHDAMYWYRQDPGQGLRLIYYSQIVNDFQKGDIAEGYSVSREKKESFPLTVTSAQKNPTAFYLCASSIRGQGPWTEAFFGQGTRLTVV.

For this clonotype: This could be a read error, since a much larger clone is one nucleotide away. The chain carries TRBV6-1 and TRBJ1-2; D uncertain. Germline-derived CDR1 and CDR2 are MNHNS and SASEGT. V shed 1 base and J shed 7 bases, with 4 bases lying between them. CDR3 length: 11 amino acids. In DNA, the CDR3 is TGTGCCAGCAGTGAAGTCGGTGGCTACACCTTC. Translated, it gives CASSEVGGYTF.

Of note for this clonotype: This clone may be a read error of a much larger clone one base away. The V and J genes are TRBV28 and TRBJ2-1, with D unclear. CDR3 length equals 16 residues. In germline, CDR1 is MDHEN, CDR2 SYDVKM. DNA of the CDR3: TGTGTCAGCAGTTTGGGGTCGGGTCTCTCCTACAATGAGCAGTTCTTC. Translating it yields CVSSLGSGLSYNEQFF.

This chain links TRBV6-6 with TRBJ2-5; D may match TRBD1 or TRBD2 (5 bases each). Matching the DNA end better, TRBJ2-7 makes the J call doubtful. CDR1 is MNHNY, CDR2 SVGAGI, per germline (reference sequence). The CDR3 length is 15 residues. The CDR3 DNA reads TGTGCCAGCAGTTACCTGGGGACCAGCTCCTACGAGCAGTACTTC. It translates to CASSYLGTSSYEQYF.

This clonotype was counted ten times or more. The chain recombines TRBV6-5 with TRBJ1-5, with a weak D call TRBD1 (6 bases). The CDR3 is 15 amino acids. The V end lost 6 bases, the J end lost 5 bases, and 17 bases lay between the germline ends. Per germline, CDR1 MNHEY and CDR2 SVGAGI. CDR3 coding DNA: TGTGCCAGCAGGGAAGGAACAGGGCAGGATCAGCCCCAGCATTTT. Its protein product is CASREGTGQDQPQHF.

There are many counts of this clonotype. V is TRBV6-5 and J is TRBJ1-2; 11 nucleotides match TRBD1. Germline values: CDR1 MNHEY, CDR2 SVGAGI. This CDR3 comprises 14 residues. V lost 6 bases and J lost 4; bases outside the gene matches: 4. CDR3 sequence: CASRLGQGAYGYTF. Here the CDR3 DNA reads TGTGCCAGCAGACTCGGACAGGGGGCCTATGGCTACACCTTC.